A selection of T cell receptor beta chains follows, all from one sample in a study of T cells expressing NK-cell markers. TCRdb re-called the 5' RACE reads and gives one entry per CDR3 protein, without DNA. This sample carries under 200,000 distinct CDR3 sequences, with under 20% going to the ten biggest clones. The sequenced material came from blood T cells: a sorted CD56 or NKG2C T cell subset, CD4+ or CD8+ T cells, or bulk PBMC T cells (not recorded which). Every receptor here comes from a woman aged 18-69 years in good health. CDR3s include the opening cysteine and the closing phenylalanine or tryptophan. Fields, in order: clone size, V gene, J gene, CDR3 protein. Size is stated for part of the rows, as once, few or many counts, or as a class when the clone is expanded.

size: .; V: TRBV5-1; J: TRBJ2-3; CDR3: CASSLDGGPAGTDTQYF
size: .; V: TRBV19; J: TRBJ1-2; CDR3: CASSIWAYGYTF
size: .; V: TRBV9; J: TRBJ1-2; CDR3: CASSVATAGTGYGYTF
size: .; V: TRBV18; J: TRBJ2-5; CDR3: CASSPKETQYF
size: .; V: TRBV6-1; J: TRBJ2-1; CDR3: CASSEWTGGYNEQFF
size: .; V: TRBV25-1; J: TRBJ2-7; CDR3: CASTAGYEQYF
size: .; V: TRBV5-6; J: TRBJ2-5; CDR3: CASSLVEWRTGGETQYF
size: .; V: TRBV3-1; J: TRBJ1-1; CDR3: CASRIRGWGTEAFF
size: .; V: TRBV5-1; J: TRBJ2-2; CDR3: CASSPGLPNTGELFF
size: .; V: TRBV2; J: TRBJ2-2; CDR3: CASSGLAGGAGELFF
size: .; V: TRBV5-1; J: TRBJ1-2; CDR3: CASSRDRVYGYTF
size: .; V: TRBV15; J: TRBJ1-2; CDR3: CATSRSGGGYTF
size: .; V: TRBV12-3/TRBV12-4; J: TRBJ2-3; CDR3: CASSLRADTQYF
size: .; V: TRBV7-3; J: TRBJ2-5; CDR3: CASSTTLRETQYF
size: .; V: TRBV5-1; J: TRBJ2-1; CDR3: CASSPQRASYNEQFF
size: .; V: TRBV6-1; J: TRBJ1-6; CDR3: CASSDTSPLHF
size: .; V: TRBV18; J: TRBJ2-1; CDR3: CASSPPELEQFF
size: .; V: TRBV6-1; J: TRBJ1-2; CDR3: CASSPELMRGYTF
size: .; V: TRBV5-1; J: TRBJ2-3; CDR3: CASSLESSGGRTDTQYF
size: .; V: TRBV16; J: TRBJ2-5; CDR3: CASSQSHSQETQYF
size: .; V: TRBV20-1; J: TRBJ1-4; CDR3: CSVGGTVREKLFF
size: .; V: TRBV19; J: TRBJ2-7; CDR3: CASGLGGHYEQYF
size: .; V: TRBV2; J: TRBJ2-2; CDR3: CASKPAVNTGELFF
size: .; V: TRBV18; J: TRBJ2-3; CDR3: CASSLWTGEGADTQYF
size: .; V: TRBV12-3/TRBV12-4; J: TRBJ2-2; CDR3: CASSWTGAGELFF
size: .; V: TRBV7-3; J: TRBJ2-1; CDR3: CASSHSGRVHNEQFF
size: .; V: TRBV19; J: TRBJ2-1; CDR3: CASSRLAVGGFYNEQFF
size: medium-sized; V: TRBV5-1; J: TRBJ2-1; CDR3: CASSLAADNEQFF
size: .; V: TRBV6-1; J: TRBJ1-5; CDR3: CASSSDFSNQPQHF
size: .; V: TRBV7-6; J: TRBJ2-5; CDR3: CASVGGETQYF
size: .; V: TRBV20-1; J: TRBJ1-4; CDR3: CSAREAGLGGEKLFF
size: .; V: TRBV12-5; J: TRBJ2-2; CDR3: CASGPYGANTGELFF
size: .; V: TRBV12-3/TRBV12-4; J: TRBJ2-2; CDR3: CASRPGAVNTGELFF
size: .; V: TRBV7-8; J: TRBJ2-2; CDR3: CASRPRLSSNTGELFF
size: .; V: TRBV5-1; J: TRBJ2-5; CDR3: CASSLGWSSGYQETQYF
size: .; V: TRBV9; J: TRBJ2-3; CDR3: CASSVRHGLRGDTQYF
size: .; V: TRBV12-3/TRBV12-4; J: TRBJ1-2; CDR3: CASSPEGRYGYTF
size: .; V: TRBV7-9; J: TRBJ2-3; CDR3: CASSPGLAGVGDTQYF
size: .; V: TRBV20-1; J: TRBJ2-3; CDR3: CSASLGQSYTQYF
size: .; V: TRBV6-1; J: TRBJ2-1; CDR3: CASYRLAGVHEQFF
size: .; V: TRBV7-8; J: TRBJ2-7; CDR3: CASSLSRVHEQYF
size: .; V: TRBV7-7; J: TRBJ2-1; CDR3: CASSLSGGASNEQFF
size: .; V: TRBV5-1; J: TRBJ2-1; CDR3: CASSLGYSYNEQFF
size: .; V: TRBV7-9; J: TRBJ2-5; CDR3: CASSQTGLVQETQYF
size: .; V: TRBV5-1; J: TRBJ2-1; CDR3: CASSYYGGQFF
size: .; V: TRBV5-6; J: TRBJ2-3; CDR3: CASSSNTDRTQYF
size: .; V: TRBV5-6; J: TRBJ2-1; CDR3: CASSLEGTSAAYNEQFF
size: .; V: TRBV7-8; J: TRBJ1-5; CDR3: CASSFGGSGQPQHF
size: .; V: TRBV5-1; J: TRBJ1-2; CDR3: CASSSYRTSNYGYTF
size: .; V: TRBV29-1; J: TRBJ2-1; CDR3: CSVPGGLYNEQFF
size: .; V: TRBV12-3/TRBV12-4; J: TRBJ2-7; CDR3: CASSERVQGSEQYF
size: .; V: TRBV3-1; J: TRBJ1-4; CDR3: CASSQGWDRDEKLFF
size: .; V: TRBV12-3/TRBV12-4; J: TRBJ2-7; CDR3: CASSPRDRVKEQYF